Below, 22 T cell receptor beta chains from the same sample are listed, as sequenced in a study of post-analysis software for immune sequencing data. These receptors have no known antigen. Unique molecular identifiers were present in the TCR beta cDNA libraries. TCRdb ran MiXCR on the PCR reads and lists one entry per CDR3 protein. The table shows fewer than 850,000 distinct CDR3 sequences, with roughly 27% occurring only once. Study results and limitations: TRBV segments more frequent in patients than in controls numbered roughly five and included TRBV5-6, TRBV5-1 and TRBV20-1.

Sequencing used blood. The receptors stem from a girl under 18 with multiple sclerosis.

This clonotype has just a few counts. V gene TRBV10-3 combines with J gene TRBJ1-1; D gene ambiguous. The CDR3 is made up of 12 amino acids. Germline values: CDR1 ENHRY, CDR2 SYGVKD. Trimming stripped 0 bases from V and 10 bases from J, with 9 bases between. The CDR3 bases are TGTGCCATCAGTGAGTCTCCCTACGGAGCTTTCTTT. It specifies CAISESPYGAFF.

For this clonotype: This may arise from a read error, as a much more abundant clone is one base away. V is TRBV6-2 or TRBV6-3 and J is TRBJ2-6, with D perhaps assigned TRBD1 or TRBD2 (5 bases each). Looked up from germline, CDR1 is MNHEY and CDR2 is SVGEGT. The CDR3 spans 15 residues. As DNA, the CDR3 is TGTGCCAGCAGCCTCGGGTCTCCCGGGGCCAACGTCCCGACTTTC. Amino acids: CASSLGSPGANVPTF.

The chain employs TRBV29-1 and TRBJ1-5, with D unresolved. The CDR3 length is 13 residues. V lost 0 bases, J lost 4 bases, and 7 bases lay in between. Germline CDR1 reads SQVTM; CDR2 reads ANQGSEA. Written as DNA, the CDR3 is TGCAGCGTTGAAGAGGATTTTAATCAGCCCCAGCATTTT. Amino acid sequence: CSVEEDFNQPQHF.

The gene calls are TRBV9 and TRBJ2-1; 11 nucleotides match TRBD2. With 3 bases clipped from V and 0 bases from J, the junction kept 5 bases outside the gene matches. The CDR3 loop spans 17 amino acids. Germline lookup yields CDR1 SGDLS and CDR2 YYNGEE. CDR3 DNA sequence: TGTGCCAGCAGCGCAGACCTAGCGGGAGGCTCCTACAATGAGCAGTTCTTC. Its protein product is CASSADLAGGSYNEQFF. The full variable domain, with the rest looked up from reference TRBV9 and TRBJ2-1, is DSGVTQTPKHLITATGQRVTLRCSPRSGDLSVYWYQQSLDQGLQFLIQYYNGEERAKGNILERFSAQQFPDLHSELNLSSLELGDSALYFCASSADLAGGSYNEQFFGPGTRLTVL.

Notes on this clonotype: A much larger clone lies one base from this, so it may be a read error. The V gene is TRBV4-1, the J gene TRBJ2-5, with D perhaps matching TRBD2 (7 bases). Trimming pared 5 bases from V and 4 bases from J, leaving 17 bases between. The V gene's germline CDR1 is MGHRA and CDR2 YSYEKL. This CDR3 region has 15 residues. The CDR3 nucleotides read TGCGCCAGCAGCTTCCGCACGAGGGGGGGAGAGACCCAGTACTTC. Protein sequence: CASSFRTRGGETQYF.

This clonotype was detected only a few times. The CDR3 sequence: CASSLDRYQETQYF. As DNA, the CDR3 is TGCGCCAGCAGCTTAGACAGATATCAAGAGACCCAGTACTTC. This chain links TRBV5-1 with TRBJ2-5, with TRBD1 as a possible D gene (5 bases). This CDR3 is 14 amino acids long. V shed 2 bases and J shed 2 bases, with 10 bases lying between them. CDR1 and CDR2 (germline): SGHRS, YFSETQ.

The chain has TRBV6-1 and TRBJ2-1, with 7 bases matching TRBD1. The CDR3 consists of 17 residues. Germline loops: CDR1 MNHNS, CDR2 SASEGT. J was trimmed by 12 bases and V by 3 bases; bases with no gene match: 20. CDR3 residues: CASSDKGAWLTGTVQFF. The CDR3 DNA follows: TGTGCCAGCAGTGATAAGGGGGCTTGGTTAACCGGAACTGTGCAGTTCTTC.

This clonotype was detected a few times. The V gene is TRBV12-3 or TRBV12-4, the J gene TRBJ2-7; D is perhaps TRBD1 (5 bases). The V and J ends lost 6 bases and 6 bases respectively, with 15 bases between them. This CDR3 is built from 13 residues. The CDR3: CASSQGRGSEQYF. CDR3 DNA: TGTGCCAGCAGCCAGGGCCGTGGTAGCGAGCAGTACTTC.

This clonotype was seen ten or more times. The CDR3: CASRGRTGAYEQYF. CDR3 bases: TGTGCCAGCAGGGGCAGGACAGGGGCCTACGAGCAGTACTTC. This chain links TRBV12-3 or TRBV12-4 with TRBJ2-7; 9 bases are a match to TRBD1. This CDR3 has 14 residues. V lost 6 bases to trimming and J lost 2 bases; unmatched junction nucleotides: 5.

The chain is built from TRBV19 and TRBJ1-1, with unresolved D. Looked up from germline, CDR1 is LNHDA and CDR2 is SQIVND (reference sequence). Deletions cut 1 base from V and 1 base from J, with 10 bases between. This CDR3 is built from 15 residues. The CDR3 here is CASSIGMASNTEAFF. CDR3 nucleotide sequence: TGTGCCAGTAGTATAGGGATGGCGTCGAACACTGAAGCTTTCTTT.

The CDR3 DNA sequence: TGTGCCACCAGTGATTCCCGGGAGTACGAGCAGTACTTC. Amino acids: CATSDSREYEQYF. The rearrangement links TRBV24-1 to TRBJ2-7, with D possibly matching TRBD2 (6 bases). V lost 2 bases to trimming and J lost 4 bases, with 8 bases between them. The germline CDR1 and CDR2 sequences are KGHDR and SFDVKD. This CDR3 is built from 13 residues.

This clonotype was picked up a small number of times. The chain joins TRBV27 to TRBJ1-5; D is undetermined. V gave up 8 bases and J gave up 0 bases, with 11 bases separating them. Germline V gene lookup returns CDR1 MNHEY and CDR2 SMNVEV (reference sequence). This CDR3 spans 14 amino acids. The CDR3, as DNA: TGTGCCAGCGGCTCGGGTTTTAGCAATCAGCCCCAGCATTTT. Translated, it gives CASGSGFSNQPQHF.

In nucleotides, the CDR3 is TGTGCCAGCAGCTTATTGGGGGGTCGACTTAATGAAAAACTGTTTTTT. Translated, it gives CASSLLGGRLNEKLFF. The V call is TRBV5-5, the J call TRBJ1-4; D may be TRBD1 (5 bases). This CDR3 has 16 residues. The V and J ends lost 2 bases and 4 bases respectively, with 15 bases between them. Germline V gene sequence: CDR1 SGHKS, CDR2 YYEKEE (reference sequence).

This sequence joins TRBV12-3 or TRBV12-4 and TRBJ2-5; the match to TRBD1 covers 9 bases. Trimming at V came to 0 bases and at J to 7 bases, leaving 6 bases not matched to a gene. The CDR3 is 15 residues long. CDR3 protein: CASSLATGGSVTQYF. The CDR3 nucleotides read TGTGCCAGCAGTTTAGCGACAGGGGGTTCGGTGACCCAGTACTTC.

This clonotype was found a few times. The chain is built from TRBV5-1 and TRBJ2-1, with unresolved D. This CDR3 region has 15 residues. Trimming took 0 bases from V and 0 from J, leaving 7 bases between them. Germline V gene lookup returns CDR1 SGHRS and CDR2 YFSETQ. CDR3 coding DNA: TGCGCCAGCAGCTTGGGACGAAACTCCTACAATGAGCAGTTCTTC. It specifies CASSLGRNSYNEQFF.

V gene TRBV5-4 combines with J gene TRBJ2-1; 7 nucleotides line up with TRBD2. The germline V gene has CDR1 SGHNT and CDR2 YYREEE (reference sequence). Trimming at V came to 4 bases and at J to 4 bases, leaving 11 bases not matched to a gene. This CDR3 region has 16 residues. This chain's CDR3 is CASSRGGLAEYNEQFF. CDR3 nucleotide sequence: TGTGCCAGCAGCCGCGGTGGGCTAGCGGAATACAATGAGCAGTTCTTC.

The V and J genes are TRBV9 and TRBJ1-1; possible D gene TRBD1, 6 bases. Germline values: CDR1 SGDLS, CDR2 YYNGEE. CDR3 length: 17 amino acids. Trimming stripped 2 bases from V and 0 bases from J, with 17 bases between. CDR3 sequence reads: CASSVERGGGLNTEAFF. The CDR3 nucleotides are TGTGCCAGCAGCGTCGAACGGGGAGGGGGACTGAACACTGAAGCTTTCTTT.

This clonotype occurred many times. CDR3 residues: CASSPAGGRSYNEQFF. The CDR3 DNA follows: TGTGCCAGCAGCCCCGCGGGGGGTCGCTCCTACAATGAGCAGTTCTTC. The V call is TRBV11-2, the J call TRBJ2-1; the match to TRBD2 covers 8 bases. The CDR3 has 16 residues. CDR1 is SGHAT, CDR2 FQNNGV, per germline. V trimming: 5 bases; J trimming: 0 bases; junction bases outside the gene matches: 6.

The chain has TRBV7-9 and TRBJ1-1; 7 bases fit TRBD1. V shed 5 bases and J 6 bases; nucleotides not matched to a gene: 6. Per the germline V gene, CDR1 is SEHNR and CDR2 is FQNEAQ (reference sequence). CDR3 length equals 13 residues. The CDR3 DNA is TGTGCCAGCAGCGAAACAGGGGTCTCTGAAGCTTTCTTT. It specifies CASSETGVSEAFF. Full variable domain (rest looked up from reference TRBV7-9 and TRBJ1-1): DTGVSQNPRHKITKRGQNVTFRCDPISEHNRLYWYRQTLGQGPEFLTYFQNEAQLEKSRLLSDRFSAERPKGSFSTLEIQRTEQGDSAMYLCASSETGVSEAFFGQGTRLTVV.

This clonotype was seen a few times. J is TRBJ1-1 and V is TRBV7-8; D call uncertain. V lost 4 bases, J lost 6 bases, and 12 bases lay in between. This CDR3 comprises 13 residues. Germline CDR1 reads SGHVS; CDR2 reads FQNEAQ. Written as DNA, the CDR3 is TGTGCCAGCAGCTCCCCATCGGTTCCTGAAGCTTTCTTT. As protein: CASSSPSVPEAFF. The whole variable domain, filled in from reference TRBV7-8 and TRBJ1-1, reads GAGVSQSPRYKVAKRGQDVALRCDPISGHVSLFWYQQALGQGPEFLTYFQNEAQLDKSGLPSDRFFAERPEGSVSTLKIQRTQQEDSAVYLCASSSPSVPEAFFGQGTRLTVV.

V usage is TRBV27 and J usage is TRBJ2-7, with a tentative D call TRBD2 (6 bases). Germline lookup yields CDR1 MNHEY and CDR2 SMNVEV (reference sequence). The ends were cut back, 2 bases at V and 3 bases at J, with 17 bases in the middle. This CDR3 has 16 amino acids. CDR3 amino acids: CASSLPGRAGSYEQYF. CDR3 DNA: TGTGCCAGCAGTTTACCCGGTCGGGCGGGAAGCTACGAGCAGTACTTC.

This clonotype was seen more than once but under ten times. This chain links TRBV29-1 with TRBJ2-2; 8 positions agree with TRBD1. The V segment lost 8 bases and the J segment 2 bases; nucleotides outside the gene matches: 7. Germline loops: CDR1 SQVTM, CDR2 ANQGSEA. The CDR3 has 14 residues. The CDR3 is CSTQTGVNTGELFF. The CDR3 coding sequence is TGCAGCACTCAGACAGGGGTTAACACCGGGGAGCTGTTTTTT.